The 30 T cell receptor beta chains reported below all come from one sample, sequenced in a study of glioma-infiltrating T cells after dendritic cell vaccination. Measured with immunoSEQ multiplex PCR; TCRdb has only the in-frame clones, and not every one. This sample yields about 90,000 clones, of which more than 70% are seen a single time; 2.5% to 3% belongs to the top ten. Here the sequenced sample was blood, taken before dendritic cell vaccination. The source is a human donor with glioblastoma.

Details on this clone: This sample includes further DNA sequences coding for the same CDR3. The V call is TRBV5-1, the J call TRBJ2-5, with D tentatively TRBD2 (6 bases). This CDR3 has 13 residues. The V gene's germline CDR1 is SGHRS and CDR2 YFSETQ. V was cut by 0 bases and J by 4 bases, with 7 bases left in between. The CDR3 coding sequence is TGCGCCAGCAGCTTGGCCGGGGGAGAGACCCAGTACTTC. This encodes CASSLAGGETQYF.

This sequence joins TRBV27 and TRBJ2-1, with TRBD1 matching 7 bases. With 3 bases clipped from V and 4 bases from J, the junction kept 6 bases outside the gene matches. The CDR3 runs to 15 residues. CDR1 and CDR2 from the germline V gene are MNHEY and SMNVEV (reference sequence). CDR3 amino acids: CASSFEGAGYNEQFF. The DNA of the CDR3 is TGTGCCAGCAGTTTTGAGGGGGCCGGGTACAATGAGCAGTTCTTC.

As DNA, the CDR3 is TGTGCCAGCAGCCAAGATCAGGGCGGGATCTACGAGCAGTACTTC. Amino acid sequence: CASSQDQGGIYEQYF. This chain joins TRBV4-2 and TRBJ2-7; maybe TRBD2 (6 bases). CDR3 size: 15 residues. Germline CDR1 is LGHNA and CDR2 is YNFKEQ. With 0 bases removed from V and 3 bases from J, the gap between germline ends came to 12 bases.

The chain recombines TRBV29-1 with TRBJ1-2, with 8 bases that match TRBD1. Germline V gene data show CDR1 as SQVTM and CDR2 as ANQGSEA. With V trimmed by 2 bases and J by 4 bases, 6 bases remained unmatched. The CDR3 runs 14 residues. CDR3 region: CSVERSGGTYGYTF. CDR3 nucleotides: TGCAGCGTTGAACGGTCAGGGGGCACCTATGGCTACACCTTC.

This chain uses TRBV19 with TRBJ2-2, with TRBD2 matching over 13 bases. CDR1 is LNHDA, CDR2 SQIVND, per germline (reference sequence). This CDR3 is built from 16 residues. With V trimmed by 3 bases and J by 6 bases, 4 bases remained unmatched. CDR3 residues: CASSILGLAGAGELFF. CDR3 DNA sequence: TGTGCCAGTAGTATCTTAGGACTAGCGGGAGCCGGGGAGCTGTTTTTT.

The count of this clone is one. The gene calls are TRBV7-6 and TRBJ1-2, with a tentative D call TRBD1 (6 bases). The CDR3 totals 14 residues. The germline V and J ends were trimmed by 1 base and 8 bases, with 14 bases remaining between them. Germline values: CDR1 SGHVS, CDR2 FNYEAQ. The DNA of the CDR3 is TGTGCCAGCAGCTTAGAGGACAGCCCCGCCGGCTACACCTTC. Its translation: CASSLEDSPAGYTF.

The chain joins TRBV10-3 to TRBJ2-4, with TRBD1 matching over 7 bases. Per germline, CDR1 ENHRY and CDR2 SYGVKD. The CDR3 length is 13 residues. V dropped 10 bases and J dropped 6; count of bases not matched to a gene: 9. DNA for the CDR3: TGTGCCACGCCTGCCGCAGGGGGAAACATTCAGTACTTC. This codes for CATPAAGGNIQYF.

The V gene is TRBV4-3, the J gene TRBJ1-2; the D gene is possibly TRBD1 (5 bases). The CDR3 sequence is 14 residues long. Per the germline V gene, CDR1 is LGHNA and CDR2 is YSLEER. With 2 bases removed from V and 2 bases from J, the gap between germline ends came to 9 bases. The CDR3 nucleotides read TGCGCCAGCAGCCAAATCGGACAAAACTATGGCTACACCTTC. It is translated as CASSQIGQNYGYTF.

V usage is TRBV29-1 and J usage is TRBJ1-4; no clear D gene. V was cut by 0 bases and J by 4 bases, with 6 bases left in between. This CDR3 comprises 13 residues. Germline V CDR1 and CDR2: SQVTM, ANQGSEA. CDR3 coding DNA: TGCAGCGTTGAAGACCCTTATAATGAAAAACTGTTTTTT. This sequence encodes CSVEDPYNEKLFF.

The rearrangement links TRBV6-4 to TRBJ1-3; TRBD1 aligns across 8 bases. Germline V gene sequence: CDR1 MRHNA, CDR2 SNTAGT. This CDR3 has 16 amino acids. With V trimmed by 7 bases and J by 0 bases, 8 bases remained unmatched. The CDR3 sequence: CASTPLTGDSGNTIYF. In DNA form, the CDR3 reads TGTGCCAGCACCCCCTTGACAGGGGACTCTGGAAACACCATATATTTT.

The chain links TRBV6-1 to TRBJ1-1; TRBD1 is a possible D gene (6 bases). In germline, CDR1 is MNHNS, CDR2 SASEGT. The V end was cut by 6 bases, the J end by 4 bases, with 12 bases between. The CDR3 is 13 residues long. The CDR3 region has the DNA TGTGCCAGCAGGCATACAGGGATCACTGAAGCTTTCTTT. This gives the protein CASRHTGITEAFF.

In its sample, this clone was seen a few times. This sample includes further DNA sequences coding for the same CDR3. This chain connects TRBV6-5 to TRBJ1-1; D possibly corresponds to TRBD1 (6 bases). Trimming took 3 bases from V and 0 from J, leaving 8 bases between them. Germline CDR1 is MNHEY and CDR2 is SVGAGI. The CDR3 is 14 residues long. The CDR3 loop is CASSYQGLNTEAFF. CDR3 sequence (DNA): TGTGCCAGCAGTTATCAGGGGCTGAACACTGAAGCTTTCTTT.

The genes are TRBV11-2 and TRBJ1-1, with 9 bases lining up with TRBD1. The CDR3 is 17 amino acids. V gave up 1 base and J gave up 1 base; unmatched junction bases: 7. From germline, CDR1 is SGHAT and CDR2 FQNNGV. For the CDR3, the DNA is TGTGCCAGCAGCTTAGGCGTAGGACAGGGGAGGAACACTGAAGCTTTCTTT. The encoded protein is CASSLGVGQGRNTEAFF.

The chain links TRBV18 to TRBJ2-7, with 12 bases identical to TRBD2. J gave up 7 bases and V 3 bases, and 7 bases lay outside the gene matches. Germline V gene lookup returns CDR1 KGHSH and CDR2 LQKENI. The CDR3 contains 15 residues. As DNA, the CDR3 is TGTGCCAGCTCACCGACTAGCGGGGGATCGGGAGAGCAGTACTTC. Its translation is CASSPTSGGSGEQYF.

The V gene is TRBV12-5, the J gene TRBJ2-7; D unclear. The CDR3 spans 16 residues. CDR1 is LGHNT and CDR2 is FRNRAP in the germline V gene. Trimming stripped 5 bases from V and 2 bases from J, with 19 bases between. This CDR3 is CASGLETYSLTYEQYF. Here the CDR3 DNA reads TGTGCTAGTGGTCTAGAAACCTATTCGCTGACCTACGAGCAGTACTTC.

Only a few counts were recorded for this clone. The gene calls are TRBV5-6 and TRBJ1-5; 7 positions agree with TRBD1. Germline V gives CDR1 SGHDT, CDR2 YYEEEE. The CDR3 is 15 residues long. V dropped 4 bases and J dropped 0; count of bases not matched to a gene: 4. The CDR3 is CASSDGQVSNQPQHF. CDR3 nucleotides: TGTGCCAGCAGCGACGGACAGGTTAGCAATCAGCCCCAGCATTTT.

V gene TRBV19 combines with J gene TRBJ2-5, with D possibly being TRBD1 (6 bases). The germline V and J ends were trimmed by 5 bases and 1 base, with 14 bases remaining between them. The CDR3 extends over 15 amino acids. Germline loops: CDR1 LNHDA, CDR2 SQIVND (reference sequence). The CDR3 here is CASSSQGPPQETQYF. In nucleotides, the CDR3 is TGTGCCAGTAGTTCCCAGGGGCCCCCCCAAGAGACCCAGTACTTC.

This rearrangement joins TRBV9 to TRBJ1-5; tentatively, D is TRBD1 (5 bases). The CDR3 is made up of 14 amino acids. The germline V gene encodes CDR1 SGDLS and CDR2 YYNGEE. Trimming removed 4 bases from V and 5 bases from J, with 13 bases in between. This CDR3 reads CASSSLDSYQPQHF. In nucleotides, the CDR3 is TGTGCCAGCAGCTCCCTTGACAGCTATCAGCCCCAGCATTTT.

The chain carries TRBV2 and TRBJ1-5; the D is unclear. Germline assignment: CDR1 SNHLY and CDR2 FYNNEI. The CDR3 loop spans 14 amino acids. The germline V and J ends were trimmed by 4 bases and 5 bases, with 12 bases remaining between them. This CDR3 is CASSVASGDQPQHF. DNA for the CDR3: TGTGCCAGCAGTGTCGCCTCGGGTGATCAGCCCCAGCATTTT.

The CDR3 DNA sequence: TGTGCCAGCACCCCTACAGGGGGGAAATCCTACGAGCAGTACTTC. The encoded protein is CASTPTGGKSYEQYF. V is TRBV6-5 and J is TRBJ2-7; 8 bases are a match to TRBD1. The CDR3 is 15 residues long. In germline, CDR1 is MNHEY, CDR2 SVGAGI. The J segment lost 1 base and the V segment lost 7 bases, leaving 9 bases of the junction unmatched.

The chain has TRBV21-1 and TRBJ2-7; the table's TRBD1 call for D was not verified on the DNA. TRBV21-1 is shown as a pseudogene. The CDR3 is 12 amino acids. The CDR3 nucleotides read TGTGCCAGCAACAGGGATCCCTACGAGCAGTACTTC. It codes for CASNRDPYEQYF.

The J gene is TRBJ2-7, the V gene TRBV5-4, with D possibly TRBD1 on 6 matching bases. V dropped 4 bases and J dropped 6 bases, with 17 bases sitting between them. The germline V gene has CDR1 SGHNT and CDR2 YYREEE (reference sequence). The CDR3 totals 14 residues. CDR3 amino acids: CASSLPGRGSEQYF. CDR3 in DNA: TGTGCCAGCAGCCTCCCCGGCAGGGGCTCCGAGCAGTACTTC.

This clone has only one observation. CDR3 sequence (DNA): TGTGCCATCAGTGTTGAGACACCCTACGAGCAGTACTTC. This encodes CAISVETPYEQYF. The chain joins TRBV10-3 to TRBJ2-7; D remains unclear. Deletions cut 4 bases from V and 2 bases from J, with 9 bases between. The length of the CDR3 is 13 residues. Germline V lookup: CDR1 ENHRY, CDR2 SYGVKD.

The V gene is TRBV5-6, the J gene TRBJ2-7, with 10 nucleotides matching TRBD1. CDR3 length: 16 residues. V dropped 4 bases and J dropped 3; count of bases not matched to a gene: 10. CDR1 and CDR2 (germline): SGHDT, YYEEEE. Here the CDR3 reads CASSQGGWDRGYEQYF. CDR3 nucleotide sequence: TGTGCCAGCAGCCAAGGAGGTTGGGACAGGGGCTACGAGCAGTACTTC.

V and J are TRBV27 and TRBJ2-7; D unclear. Trimming left V 2 bases short and J 1 base short, with 6 bases between. The CDR3 is 13 amino acids. The germline V gene encodes CDR1 MNHEY and CDR2 SMNVEV (reference sequence). The CDR3 nucleotides read TGTGCCAGCAGTTTAGTACAGTCCTACGAGCAGTACTTC. Amino acids: CASSLVQSYEQYF.

The V call is TRBV7-2, the J call TRBJ2-2; D not resolved. The V end was cut by 5 bases, the J end by 7 bases, with 11 bases between. Germline V CDR1 and CDR2: SGHTA, FQGNSA. The CDR3 is made up of 13 amino acids. The CDR3 DNA reads TGTGCCAGCAGCCCTCCTTCGCGCGGGGAGCTGTTTTTT. Residues: CASSPPSRGELFF.

This sequence joins TRBV5-1 and TRBJ2-5; D might be TRBD2 (6 bases). The CDR3 has 13 amino acids. CDR1 and CDR2 from the germline V gene are SGHRS and YFSETQ. Trimming cost V 0 bases and J 3 bases, with 6 bases left between them. The CDR3 DNA follows: TGCGCCAGCAGCTTGGGACTAGAAGAGACCCAGTACTTC. Its translation: CASSLGLEETQYF. Based on the CDR3 plus reference TRBV5-1 and TRBJ2-5, the full variable domain is KAGVTQTPRYLIKTRGQQVTLSCSPISGHRSVSWYQQTPGQGLQFLFEYFSETQRNKGNFPGRFSGRQFSNSRSEMNVSTLELGDSALYLCASSLGLEETQYFGPGTRLLVL.

This chain links TRBV29-1 with TRBJ1-4; D is perhaps TRBD1 (5 bases). The CDR3 runs 15 residues. Per the germline V gene, CDR1 is SQVTM and CDR2 is ANQGSEA. Trimming stripped 6 bases from V and 0 bases from J, with 14 bases between. The CDR3 bases are TGCAGCGTCCGAACGTCGGGGGCAACTAATGAAAAACTGTTTTTT. Translation gives CSVRTSGATNEKLFF.

The chain couples TRBV2 to TRBJ1-2; D remains ambiguous. The CDR3 is made up of 14 amino acids. The germline gives CDR1 SNHLY, CDR2 FYNNEI. V lost 8 bases and J lost 0, with 13 bases in between. The CDR3 sequence is CASLLGGANYGYTF. The DNA for the CDR3 is TGTGCCAGCCTTCTTGGAGGAGCTAACTATGGCTACACCTTC.

The chain is built from TRBV27 and TRBJ2-7; the match to TRBD1 covers 8 bases. This CDR3 spans 12 amino acids. Germline loops: CDR1 MNHEY, CDR2 SMNVEV (reference sequence). The J segment lost 4 bases and the V segment lost 10 bases, leaving 6 bases of the junction unmatched. Here the CDR3 reads CATKDRGYEQYF. CDR3 coding DNA: TGTGCCACCAAAGACAGGGGTTACGAGCAGTACTTC.